These 20 T cell receptor beta chains came from one sample sequenced in a study of CD8+CD57+ T cells in acquired aplastic anemia. The study profiled TCR beta VDJ and CDR3 using genomic DNA as template. TCRdb used MiXCR to reprocess the reads, holding one entry per CDR3 protein. Of a few hundred thousand distinct CDR3 sequences in the sample, around three fifths were seen once. The specimen sequenced was sorted CD4+, CD8+, or CD8+CD57+ T cells (not recorded which) from PBMCs. These TCRs come from a human donor with severe aplastic anemia or a healthy control (not recorded which).

The chain carries TRBV20-1 and TRBJ2-7, with 11 positions matching TRBD2. V shed 6 bases, J shed 2 bases, and the junction held 6 bases outside the gene matches. Germline V gene sequence: CDR1 DFQATT, CDR2 SNEGSKA (reference sequence). This CDR3 is 14 amino acids long. CDR3 sequence: CSAKLAGATYEQYF. The CDR3 DNA is TGCAGTGCAAAACTAGCGGGGGCAACCTACGAGCAGTACTTC.

In this sample, this clonotype turned up a few times. The chain combines TRBV5-6 with TRBJ2-1; D may correspond to TRBD1 or TRBD2 (5 bases each). Per the germline V gene, CDR1 is SGHDT and CDR2 is YYEEEE. The CDR3 totals 14 residues. V lost 4 bases and J lost 4, with 12 bases in between. The CDR3 here is CASSARDVYNEQFF. CDR3 DNA: TGTGCCAGCAGCGCCCGGGACGTATACAATGAGCAGTTCTTC.

This clonotype was counted ten times or more. The chain links TRBV5-6 to TRBJ1-1, with 7 bases aligning to TRBD1. The CDR3 length is 16 residues. Germline lookup yields CDR1 SGHDT and CDR2 YYEEEE. The ends lost 0 bases at V and 6 bases at J; junction bases unmatched: 11. CDR3 sequence reads: CASSLGDGTVQAEAFF. Here the CDR3 DNA reads TGTGCCAGCAGCTTGGGTGATGGGACAGTTCAGGCTGAAGCTTTCTTT.

This clonotype was counted a few times. V gene TRBV20-1 combines with J gene TRBJ2-7, with a weak D call TRBD2 (6 bases). The CDR3 extends over 11 amino acids. V was cut by 3 bases and J by 4 bases, with 7 bases left in between. Germline V CDR1 and CDR2: DFQATT, SNEGSKA (reference sequence). CDR3 in amino acids: CSARGGYEQYF. In DNA form, the CDR3 reads TGCAGTGCTAGGGGGGGATACGAGCAGTACTTC.

This clonotype appeared many times. The gene calls are TRBV3-1 and TRBJ2-7, with D possibly matching TRBD2 (5 bases). The germline V and J ends were trimmed by 0 bases and 3 bases, with 21 bases remaining between them. This CDR3 is built from 18 residues. Germline V gene lookup returns CDR1 LGHDT and CDR2 YNNKEL (reference sequence). CDR3 in DNA: TGTGCCAGCAGCCAAGAAGCTCCCTCCGGGCTAGCAGACTACGAGCAGTACTTC. Translation: CASSQEAPSGLADYEQYF.

CDR3 in amino acids: CASSPEAGTSAYF. The DNA of the CDR3 is TGTGCCAGCAGCCCGGAAGCCGGGACTAGCGCGTACTTC. This rearrangement joins TRBV7-6 to TRBJ2-5; 10 bases fit TRBD2. V gave up 5 bases and J gave up 13 bases; unmatched junction bases: 10. The length of the CDR3 is 13 residues. In germline, CDR1 is SGHVS, CDR2 FNYEAQ.

This clonotype was counted a few times. This chain uses TRBV20-1 with TRBJ1-1, with D tentatively TRBD1 (6 bases). The CDR3 covers 13 residues. V lost 3 bases to trimming and J lost 5 bases, with 13 bases between them. The germline V gene has CDR1 DFQATT and CDR2 SNEGSKA (reference sequence). The CDR3 loop is CSASEGGRTEAFF. In nucleotides, the CDR3 is TGCAGTGCTAGCGAGGGGGGGAGGACTGAAGCTTTCTTT.

The gene calls are TRBV12-3 or TRBV12-4 and TRBJ1-5, with TRBD1 matching over 12 bases. The CDR3 covers 14 residues. Losses at the gene ends were 5 bases for V and 14 bases for J; bases not matched to a gene: 10. The CDR3 reads CASSPGTGGVHEHF. In DNA, the CDR3 is TGTGCCAGCAGTCCCGGGACAGGGGGCGTCCACGAGCATTTT.

The chain couples TRBV20-1 to TRBJ1-3, with D possibly being TRBD1 (5 bases). The CDR3 sequence is 13 residues long. CDR1 is DFQATT and CDR2 is SNEGSKA in the germline V gene (reference sequence). V gave up 6 bases and J gave up 0 bases, with 9 bases separating them. The CDR3 loop reads CSASGGSGNTIYF. The DNA for the CDR3 is TGCAGTGCGTCCGGGGGCTCTGGAAACACCATATATTTT.

This clonotype was recorded many times. The chain combines TRBV7-2 with TRBJ1-2, with a weak D call TRBD1 (6 bases). V was cut by 4 bases and J by 1 base, with 16 bases left in between. This CDR3 has 16 residues. CDR1 and CDR2 from the germline V gene are SGHTA and FQGNSA. CDR3 DNA sequence: TGTGCCAGCAGCTCCTACAGGGTTCAGTTTAACTATGGCTACACCTTC. Translating it yields CASSSYRVQFNYGYTF. Filled out from reference TRBV7-2 and TRBJ1-2, the complete variable domain reads GAGVSQSPSNKVTEKGKDVELRCDPISGHTALYWYRQSLGQGLEFLIYFQGNSAPDKSGLPSDRFSAERTGGSVSTLTIQRTQQEDSAVYLCASSSYRVQFNYGYTFGSGTRLTVV.

The chain carries TRBV20-1 and TRBJ2-5; D possibly corresponds to TRBD2 (6 bases). From germline, CDR1 is DFQATT and CDR2 SNEGSKA (reference sequence). The CDR3 totals 14 residues. V was pared by 6 bases and J by 5 bases, with 19 bases between. The DNA of the CDR3 is TGCAGTGCATCCGGTGGCGGGGAGATGGAGACCCAGTACTTC. It is translated as CSASGGGEMETQYF.

This chain links TRBV7-3 with TRBJ2-2; TRBD1 aligns across 9 bases. The CDR3 totals 15 residues. The J segment lost 7 bases and the V segment lost 5 bases, leaving 8 bases of the junction unmatched. Germline CDR1 SGHTA, CDR2 FQGTGA. In DNA, the CDR3 is TGTGCCAGCAGCCTTACAGGGGGCGGCATCGGGGAGCTGTTTTTT. It encodes CASSLTGGGIGELFF.

This clonotype was seen ten or more times. The chain is built from TRBV6-6 and TRBJ2-7; no definite D call. From germline, CDR1 is MNHNY and CDR2 SVGAGI (reference sequence). There are 13 residues in the CDR3. The V end lost 2 bases, the J end lost 5 bases, and 10 bases lay between the germline ends. CDR3 sequence reads: CASSYGTPDEQYF. CDR3 nucleotides: TGTGCCAGCAGTTACGGAACACCTGACGAGCAGTACTTC.

The rearrangement joins TRBV9 to TRBJ2-7; 9 nucleotides line up with TRBD1. With V trimmed by 4 bases and J by 4 bases, 9 bases remained unmatched. The CDR3 runs to 15 residues. Germline CDR1 SGDLS, CDR2 YYNGEE. DNA for the CDR3: TGTGCCAGCAGCTCCCACGGGACAGGGTCTTACGAGCAGTACTTC. It translates to CASSSHGTGSYEQYF.

The chain links TRBV7-8 to TRBJ2-1; 10 bases fit TRBD1. The CDR3 is made up of 16 amino acids. Trimming removed 6 bases from V and 0 bases from J; junction bases left unmatched: 5. Germline CDR1 and CDR2: SGHVS and FQNEAQ. The CDR3: CASSRTGGDSYNEQFF. The CDR3 DNA follows: TGTGCCAGCAGTAGGACAGGGGGTGACTCCTACAATGAGCAGTTCTTC.

This sequence joins TRBV5-1 and TRBJ1-3; 12 bases align to TRBD1. V was clipped by 0 bases and J by 1 base; unmatched bases: 8. CDR1 SGHRS and CDR2 YFSETQ come from the germline V gene. The CDR3 contains 19 residues. The CDR3 DNA sequence: TGCGCCAGCAGCTTGGCCGGGACAGGGGGCTTCAATTCTGGAAACACCATATATTTT. Its translation is CASSLAGTGGFNSGNTIYF.

The rearrangement joins TRBV10-3 to TRBJ2-2, with TRBD1 identical over 8 bases. With V trimmed by 4 bases and J by 1 base, 5 bases remained unmatched. The CDR3 loop spans 16 amino acids. Looked up from germline, CDR1 is ENHRY and CDR2 is SYGVKD. This chain's CDR3 is CAISGWTGKNTGELFF. The CDR3 bases are TGTGCCATCAGTGGGTGGACAGGGAAGAACACCGGGGAGCTGTTTTTT.

This chain connects TRBV2 to TRBJ2-1, with D possibly TRBD2 on 5 matching bases. This CDR3 has 11 amino acids. Germline CDR1 reads SNHLY; CDR2 reads FYNNEI. Between the trimmed V and J ends, which lost 5 bases and 9 bases, there was a span of 8 bases. Here the CDR3 DNA reads TGTGCCAGCAGTTTCGGGGTTGAGCAGTTCTTC. Amino acids: CASSFGVEQFF.

The chain couples TRBV29-1 to TRBJ2-1; no clear D. Germline assignment: CDR1 SQVTM and CDR2 ANQGSEA. This CDR3 region has 14 residues. Trimming pared 4 bases from V and 2 bases from J, leaving 12 bases between. CDR3 nucleotides: TGCAGCGTTGGGAGTCAGGCCACCTACAATGAGCAGTTCTTC. Translation gives CSVGSQATYNEQFF.

This clonotype came up a few times. This chain joins TRBV7-3 and TRBJ1-2; a weak D match, TRBD1 (5 bases). V was trimmed by 5 bases and J by 4 bases, leaving 14 bases between them. The germline CDR1 and CDR2 sequences are SGHTA and FQGTGA. This CDR3 region has 14 residues. CDR3 sequence: CASSPTSGPYGYTF. The CDR3 coding sequence is TGTGCCAGCAGCCCTACCTCGGGGCCCTATGGCTACACCTTC.